This T cell receptor (beta chain) was identified during a study of Graves' ophthalmopathy and Graves' hyperthyroidism. This clonotype was found many times. Its specificity is not known. Germline trimming cut 2 bases from V and 5 bases from J; bases unmatched to any gene: 8. From germline, CDR1 is SNHLY and CDR2 FYNNEI. The length of the CDR3 is 15 residues. Having ophthalmopathy, the donors showed moderate-to-severe activity, CAS ≥3 and NOSPECS ≥4, with disease lasting under 3 months. The PBMC fraction was derived from about 10 ml of fresh peripheral blood. RNA transcripts yielded amplified TCR beta CDR3 regions. The authors performed first-round RT-PCR with HTBI primers and then a second-round multiplex PCR. MiXCR was run by TCRdb on the multiplex PCR reads, yielding one entry per CDR3 protein. The data show 650,000 to 900,000 distinct CDR3 sequences, around 40% seen once. Study outcomes and limitations: Ophthalmopathy could be told apart from stable hyperthyroidism by a 13-signature model (around 85% sensitivity, about 80% specificity).

This receptor was obtained from an adult man with Graves' ophthalmopathy. Source material: peripheral blood. The chain has TRBV2 and TRBJ2-5; TRBD1 matches 7 bases. The CDR3, as DNA: TGTGCCAGCAGTGAAACAGGGGTTTCTAGGGAGACCCAGTACTTC. Its protein is CASSETGVSRETQYF.